The subject of this entry is one TCR beta chain. Its antigen is as yet unknown. This sample was taken from a study of T-cell memory formation after mild COVID-19. V trimming: 4 bases; J trimming: 3 bases; junction bases outside the gene matches: 1. The CDR3 length is 13 residues. CDR1 ENHRY and CDR2 SYGVKD come from the germline V gene. Study outcomes and limitations: Chiefly within CM and EM were the contracting CD4+ clones; CD8+ ones were within EMRA.

From the 5' RACE reads, TCRdb called clonotypes with MiXCR, one entry per CDR3 protein. Of a few hundred thousand distinct CDR3 sequences listed, about 20% were seen once; the top ten hold approximately 8.4%. This receptor was identified in an adult woman who had mild COVID-19 (a few samples of this study predate the infection). Cell type and time point are not known. The gene calls are TRBV10-3 and TRBJ2-5; 8 positions match TRBD1. Material for sequencing was PBMCs or a T cell subset sorted from them (not recorded which). CDR3 nucleotide sequence: TGTGCCATCAGTGCACAGGGGGAAGAGACCCAGTACTTC. Translated: CAISAQGEETQYF.